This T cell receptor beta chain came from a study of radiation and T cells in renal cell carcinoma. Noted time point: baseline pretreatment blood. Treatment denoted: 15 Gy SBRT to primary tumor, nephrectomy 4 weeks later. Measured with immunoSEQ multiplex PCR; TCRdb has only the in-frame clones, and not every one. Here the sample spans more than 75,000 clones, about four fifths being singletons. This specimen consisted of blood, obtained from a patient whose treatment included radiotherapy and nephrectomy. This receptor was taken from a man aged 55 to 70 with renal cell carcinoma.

The CDR3 protein is CASKFSPGNGYTF. The CDR3, as DNA: TGTGCCAGCAAGTTTTCGCCAGGGAATGGCTACACCTTC. The chain has TRBV28 and TRBJ1-2, with D possibly matching TRBD1 (5 bases). This CDR3 comprises 13 residues. The V gene's germline CDR1 is MDHEN and CDR2 SYDVKM. With 7 bases removed from V and 6 bases from J, the gap between germline ends came to 15 bases.